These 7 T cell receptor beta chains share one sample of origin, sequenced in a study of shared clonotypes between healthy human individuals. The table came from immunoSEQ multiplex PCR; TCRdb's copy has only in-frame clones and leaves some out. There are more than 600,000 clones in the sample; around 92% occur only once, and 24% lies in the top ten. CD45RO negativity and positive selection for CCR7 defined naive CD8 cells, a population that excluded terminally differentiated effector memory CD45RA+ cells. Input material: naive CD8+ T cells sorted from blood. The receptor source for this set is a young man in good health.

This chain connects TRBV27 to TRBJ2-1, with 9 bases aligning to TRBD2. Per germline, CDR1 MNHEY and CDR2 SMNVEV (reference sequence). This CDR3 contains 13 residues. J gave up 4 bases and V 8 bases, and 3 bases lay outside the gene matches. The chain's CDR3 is CASGAGGYNEQFF. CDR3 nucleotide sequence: TGTGCCAGCGGAGCGGGGGGTTACAATGAGCAGTTCTTC.

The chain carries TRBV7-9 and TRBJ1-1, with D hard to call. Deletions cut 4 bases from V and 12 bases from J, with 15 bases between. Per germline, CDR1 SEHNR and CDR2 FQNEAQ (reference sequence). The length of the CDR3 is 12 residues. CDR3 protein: CASSYSTPISFF. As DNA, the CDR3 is TGTGCCAGCAGCTACTCGACACCTATCTCTTTCTTT.

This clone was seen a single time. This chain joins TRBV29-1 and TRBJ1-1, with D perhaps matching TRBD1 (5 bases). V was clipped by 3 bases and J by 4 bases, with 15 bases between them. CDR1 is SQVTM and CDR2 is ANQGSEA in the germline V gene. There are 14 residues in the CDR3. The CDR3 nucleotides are TGCAGCGTTGAGCTCCGGCAGGGAGGCACTGAAGCTTTCTTT. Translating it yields CSVELRQGGTEAFF.

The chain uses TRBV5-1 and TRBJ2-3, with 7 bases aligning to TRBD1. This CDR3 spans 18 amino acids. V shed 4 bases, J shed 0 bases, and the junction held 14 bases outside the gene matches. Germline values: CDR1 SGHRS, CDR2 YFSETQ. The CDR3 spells CASSALAPGQTSTDTQYF. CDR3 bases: TGCGCCAGCAGCGCCCTCGCCCCGGGACAGACTAGCACAGATACGCAGTATTTT.

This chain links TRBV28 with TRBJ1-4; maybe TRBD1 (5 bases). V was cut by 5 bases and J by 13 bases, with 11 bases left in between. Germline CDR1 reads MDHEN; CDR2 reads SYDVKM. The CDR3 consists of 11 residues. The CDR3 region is CASSLNRILFF. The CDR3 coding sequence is TGTGCCAGCAGTCTCAACAGGATACTGTTTTTT.

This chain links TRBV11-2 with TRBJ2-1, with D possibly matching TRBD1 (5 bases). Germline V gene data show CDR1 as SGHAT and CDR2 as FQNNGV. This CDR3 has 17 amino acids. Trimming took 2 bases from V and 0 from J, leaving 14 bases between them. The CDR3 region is CASSLKRGESSYNEQFF. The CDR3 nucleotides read TGTGCCAGCAGCTTAAAAAGGGGCGAAAGCTCCTACAATGAGCAGTTCTTC.

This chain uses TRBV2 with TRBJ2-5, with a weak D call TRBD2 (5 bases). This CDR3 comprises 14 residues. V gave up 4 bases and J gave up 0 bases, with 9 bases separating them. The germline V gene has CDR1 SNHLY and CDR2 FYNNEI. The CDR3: CASSGQADQETQYF. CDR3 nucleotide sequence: TGTGCCAGCAGTGGTCAAGCGGACCAAGAGACCCAGTACTTC.